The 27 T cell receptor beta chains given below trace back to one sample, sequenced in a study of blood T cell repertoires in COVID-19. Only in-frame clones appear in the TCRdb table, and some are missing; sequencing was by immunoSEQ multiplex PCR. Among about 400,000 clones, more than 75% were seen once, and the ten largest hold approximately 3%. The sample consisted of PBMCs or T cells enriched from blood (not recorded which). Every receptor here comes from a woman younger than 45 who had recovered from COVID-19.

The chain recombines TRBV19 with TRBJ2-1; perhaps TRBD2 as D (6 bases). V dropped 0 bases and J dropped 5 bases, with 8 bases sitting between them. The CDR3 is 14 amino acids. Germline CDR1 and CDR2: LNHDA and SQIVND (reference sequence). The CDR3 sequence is CASSIDAGNNEQFF. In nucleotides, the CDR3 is TGTGCCAGTAGTATAGATGCGGGGAACAATGAGCAGTTCTTC.

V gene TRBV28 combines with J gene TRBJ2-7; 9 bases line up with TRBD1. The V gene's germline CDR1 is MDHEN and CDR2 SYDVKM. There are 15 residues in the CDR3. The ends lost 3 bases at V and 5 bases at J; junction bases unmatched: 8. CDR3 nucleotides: TGTGCCAGCAGTTTTTTGGACAGGGGTTCCAACGAGCAGTACTTC. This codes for CASSFLDRGSNEQYF.

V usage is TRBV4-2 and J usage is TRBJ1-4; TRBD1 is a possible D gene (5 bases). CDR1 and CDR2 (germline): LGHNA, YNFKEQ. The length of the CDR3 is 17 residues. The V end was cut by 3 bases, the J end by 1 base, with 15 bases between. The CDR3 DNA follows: TGTGCCAGCAGCCAGGATAAAGAAAGGGGAACTAATGAAAAACTGTTTTTT. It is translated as CASSQDKERGTNEKLFF.

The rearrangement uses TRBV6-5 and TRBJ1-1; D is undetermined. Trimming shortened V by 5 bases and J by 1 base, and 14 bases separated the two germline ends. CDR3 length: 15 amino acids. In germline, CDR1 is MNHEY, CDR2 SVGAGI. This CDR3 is CASSTHSRGNTEAFF. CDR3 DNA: TGTGCCAGCAGTACACATTCTCGGGGGAACACTGAAGCTTTCTTT.

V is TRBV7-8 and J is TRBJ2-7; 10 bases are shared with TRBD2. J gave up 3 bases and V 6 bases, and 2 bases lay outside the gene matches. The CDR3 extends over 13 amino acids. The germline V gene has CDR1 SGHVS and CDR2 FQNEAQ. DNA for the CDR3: TGTGCCAGCAGTTGGACTAGCGGCTACGAGCAGTACTTC. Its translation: CASSWTSGYEQYF. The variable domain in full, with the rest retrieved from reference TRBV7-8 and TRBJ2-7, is GAGVSQSPRYKVAKRGQDVALRCDPISGHVSLFWYQQALGQGPEFLTYFQNEAQLDKSGLPSDRFFAERPEGSVSTLKIQRTQQEDSAVYLCASSWTSGYEQYFGPGTRLTVT.

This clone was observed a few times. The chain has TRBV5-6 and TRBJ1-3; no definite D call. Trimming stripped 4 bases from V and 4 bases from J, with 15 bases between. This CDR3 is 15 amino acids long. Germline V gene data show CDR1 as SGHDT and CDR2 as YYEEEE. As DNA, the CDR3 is TGTGCCAGCAGCCTGACCCCACAGTCAGGAAACACCATATATTTT. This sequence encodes CASSLTPQSGNTIYF.

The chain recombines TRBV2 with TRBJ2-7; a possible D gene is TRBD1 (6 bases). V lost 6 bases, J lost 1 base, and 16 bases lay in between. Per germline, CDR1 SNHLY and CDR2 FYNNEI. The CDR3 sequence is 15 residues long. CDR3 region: CASRLDRSGSYEQYF. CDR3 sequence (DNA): TGTGCCAGCAGACTCGACAGGTCGGGGTCCTACGAGCAGTACTTC.

Here the CDR3 DNA reads TGTGCCAGCAGCAGAGACAGCCGCAATCAGCCCCAGCATTTT. Translating gives CASSRDSRNQPQHF. The genes are TRBV28 and TRBJ1-5; D may be TRBD1 (5 bases). Germline CDR1 and CDR2: MDHEN and SYDVKM. This CDR3 region has 14 residues. Deletions cut 6 bases from V and 2 bases from J, with 11 bases between.

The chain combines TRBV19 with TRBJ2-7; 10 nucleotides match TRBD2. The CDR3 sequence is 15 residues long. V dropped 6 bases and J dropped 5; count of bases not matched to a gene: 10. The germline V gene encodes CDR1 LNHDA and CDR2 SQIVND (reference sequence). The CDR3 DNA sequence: TGTGCCAGTAGCCCTAAAGCGGGAGGGCCTAACGAGCAGTACTTC. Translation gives CASSPKAGGPNEQYF.

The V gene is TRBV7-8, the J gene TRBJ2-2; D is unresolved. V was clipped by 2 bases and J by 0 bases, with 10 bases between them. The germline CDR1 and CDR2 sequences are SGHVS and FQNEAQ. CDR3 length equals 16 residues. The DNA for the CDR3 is TGTGCCAGCAGCTTATCCGCGAGGACGAACACCGGGGAGCTGTTTTTT. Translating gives CASSLSARTNTGELFF.

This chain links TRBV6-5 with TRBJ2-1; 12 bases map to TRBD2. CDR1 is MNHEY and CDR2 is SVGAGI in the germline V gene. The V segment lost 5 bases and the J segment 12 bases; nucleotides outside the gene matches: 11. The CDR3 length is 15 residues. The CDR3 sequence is CASSTSSGRVGGQFF. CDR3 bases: TGTGCCAGCAGTACCTCTAGCGGGAGGGTTGGTGGGCAGTTCTTC.

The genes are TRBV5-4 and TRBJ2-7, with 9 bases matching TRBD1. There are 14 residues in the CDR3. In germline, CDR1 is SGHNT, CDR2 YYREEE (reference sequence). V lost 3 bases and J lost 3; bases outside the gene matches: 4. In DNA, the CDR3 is TGTGCCAGCAGCTCTTCGGGACAGGGCTACGAGCAGTACTTC. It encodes CASSSSGQGYEQYF.

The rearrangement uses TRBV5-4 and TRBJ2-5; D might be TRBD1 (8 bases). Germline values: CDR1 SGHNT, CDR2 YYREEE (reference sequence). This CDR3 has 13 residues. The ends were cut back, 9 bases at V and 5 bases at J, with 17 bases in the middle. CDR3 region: CAIRTGRAETQYF. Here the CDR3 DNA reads TGTGCCATACGGACAGGGAGGGCGGAGACCCAGTACTTC. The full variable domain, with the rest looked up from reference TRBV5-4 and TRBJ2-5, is ETGVTQSPTHLIKTRGQQVTLRCSSQSGHNTVSWYQQALGQGPQFIFQYYREEENGRGNFPPRFSGLQFPNYSSELNVNALELDDSALYLCAIRTGRAETQYFGPGTRLLVL.

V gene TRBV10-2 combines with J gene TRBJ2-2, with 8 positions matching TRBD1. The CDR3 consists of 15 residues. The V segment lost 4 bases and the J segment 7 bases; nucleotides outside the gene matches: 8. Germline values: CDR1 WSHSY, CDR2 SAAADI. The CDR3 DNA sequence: TGCGCCAGCAGTGGGACAGGGCGTTCGGGCGGGGAGCTGTTTTTT. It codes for CASSGTGRSGGELFF.

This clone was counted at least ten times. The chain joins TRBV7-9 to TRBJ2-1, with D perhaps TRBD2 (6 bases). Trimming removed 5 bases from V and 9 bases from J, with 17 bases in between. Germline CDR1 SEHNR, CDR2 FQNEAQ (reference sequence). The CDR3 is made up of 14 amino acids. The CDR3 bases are TGTGCCAGCAGCCCGAGCCGGGAGTCTAGTGAGCAGTTCTTC. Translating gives CASSPSRESSEQFF.

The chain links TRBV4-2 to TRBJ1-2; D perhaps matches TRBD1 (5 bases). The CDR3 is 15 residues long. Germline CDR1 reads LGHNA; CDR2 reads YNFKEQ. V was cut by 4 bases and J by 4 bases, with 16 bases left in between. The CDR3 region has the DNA TGTGCCAGCAGCCGTAGCTCGACAGAATCCTATGGCTACACCTTC. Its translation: CASSRSSTESYGYTF.

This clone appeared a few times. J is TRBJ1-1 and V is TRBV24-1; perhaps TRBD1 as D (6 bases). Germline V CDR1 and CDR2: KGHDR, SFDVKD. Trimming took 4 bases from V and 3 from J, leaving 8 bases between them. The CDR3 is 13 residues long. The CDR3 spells CATSEQGHTEAFF. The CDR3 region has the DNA TGTGCCACCAGTGAACAGGGTCACACTGAAGCTTTCTTT.

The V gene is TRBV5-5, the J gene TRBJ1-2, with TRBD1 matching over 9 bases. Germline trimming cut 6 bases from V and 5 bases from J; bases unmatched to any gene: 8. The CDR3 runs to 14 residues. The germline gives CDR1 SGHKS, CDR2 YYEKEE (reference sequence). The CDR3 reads CASTPGQGVYGYTF. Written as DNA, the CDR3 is TGTGCCAGCACACCGGGACAGGGAGTTTATGGCTACACCTTC.

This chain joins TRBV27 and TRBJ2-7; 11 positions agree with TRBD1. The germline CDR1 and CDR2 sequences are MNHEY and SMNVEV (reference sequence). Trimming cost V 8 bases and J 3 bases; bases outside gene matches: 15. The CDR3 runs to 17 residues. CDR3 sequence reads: CASSSSPGTGGFYEQYF. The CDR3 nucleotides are TGTGCCAGCTCTAGCTCTCCCGGGACAGGGGGGTTCTACGAGCAGTACTTC.

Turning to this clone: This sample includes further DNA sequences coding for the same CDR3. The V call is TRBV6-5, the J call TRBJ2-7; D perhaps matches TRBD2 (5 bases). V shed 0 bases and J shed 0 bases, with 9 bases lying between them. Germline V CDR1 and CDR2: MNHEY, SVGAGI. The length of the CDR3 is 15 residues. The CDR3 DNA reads TGTGCCAGCAGTTACTCGACGGGGAGCTCCTACGAGCAGTACTTC. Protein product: CASSYSTGSSYEQYF.

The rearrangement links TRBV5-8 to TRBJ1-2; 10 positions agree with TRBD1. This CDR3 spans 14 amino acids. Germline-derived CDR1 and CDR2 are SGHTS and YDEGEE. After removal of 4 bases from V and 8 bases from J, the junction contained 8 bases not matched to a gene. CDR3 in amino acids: CASSTWGQGRGYTF. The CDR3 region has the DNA TGTGCCAGCAGCACCTGGGGACAGGGGCGAGGCTACACCTTC. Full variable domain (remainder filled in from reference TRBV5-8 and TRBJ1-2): EAGVTQSPTHLIKTRGQQATLRCSPISGHTSVYWYQQALGLGLQFLLWYDEGEERNRGNFPPRFSGRQFPNYSSELNVNALELEDSALYLCASSTWGQGRGYTFGSGTRLTVV.

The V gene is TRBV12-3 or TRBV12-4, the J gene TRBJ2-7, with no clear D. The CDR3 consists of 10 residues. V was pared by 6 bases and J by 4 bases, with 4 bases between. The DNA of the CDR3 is TGTGCCAGCAGCGGTTACGAGCAGTACTTC. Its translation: CASSGYEQYF.

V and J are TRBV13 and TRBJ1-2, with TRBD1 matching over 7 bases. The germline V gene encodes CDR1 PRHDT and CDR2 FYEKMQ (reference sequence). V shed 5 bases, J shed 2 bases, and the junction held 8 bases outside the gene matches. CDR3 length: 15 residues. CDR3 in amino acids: CASSPWTGLNYGYTF. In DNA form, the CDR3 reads TGTGCCAGCAGCCCATGGACAGGCTTAAACTATGGCTACACCTTC.

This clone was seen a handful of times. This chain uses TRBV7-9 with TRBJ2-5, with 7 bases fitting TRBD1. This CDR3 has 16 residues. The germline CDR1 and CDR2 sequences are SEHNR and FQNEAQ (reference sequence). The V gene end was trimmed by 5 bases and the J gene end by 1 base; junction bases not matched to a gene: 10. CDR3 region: CASSPWTGGGQETQYF. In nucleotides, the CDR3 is TGTGCCAGCAGCCCCTGGACAGGAGGAGGCCAAGAGACCCAGTACTTC.

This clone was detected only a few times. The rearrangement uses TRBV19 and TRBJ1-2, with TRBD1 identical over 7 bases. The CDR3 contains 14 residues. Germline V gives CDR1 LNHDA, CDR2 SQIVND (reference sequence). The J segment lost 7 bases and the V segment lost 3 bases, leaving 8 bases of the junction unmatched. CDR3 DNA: TGTGCCAGTAGTATTAGAGAGGGGGCGACTGGCTACACCTTC. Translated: CASSIREGATGYTF.

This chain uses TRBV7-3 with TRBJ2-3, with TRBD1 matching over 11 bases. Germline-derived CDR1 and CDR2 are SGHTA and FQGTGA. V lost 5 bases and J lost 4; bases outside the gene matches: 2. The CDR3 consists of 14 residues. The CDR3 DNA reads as TGTGCCAGCAGCCCGGGACAGGGGGCAGATACGCAGTATTTT. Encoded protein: CASSPGQGADTQYF.

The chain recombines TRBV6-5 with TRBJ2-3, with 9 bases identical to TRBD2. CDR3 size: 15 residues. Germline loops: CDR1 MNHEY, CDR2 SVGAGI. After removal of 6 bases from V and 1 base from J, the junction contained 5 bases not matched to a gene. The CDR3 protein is CASRTSGGRTDTQYF. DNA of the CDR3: TGTGCCAGCAGGACCAGCGGGGGGCGCACAGATACGCAGTATTTT.